This T cell receptor beta chain was sequenced for a study of blood T cells in healthy people across ages. Study-wide points: No conclusive comparison of naive versus antigen-experienced cells was possible with unsorted PBMCs.

As regards this clonotype: The antigen is undetermined.

Using a J-beta primer mix together with a sample-barcoded 5' primer, a second PCR was run for 7 to 11 cycles. TCRdb recomputed calls from the 5' RACE reads with MiXCR, one row per CDR3 protein. The sample has 1.2 million to 1.5 million distinct CDR3 sequences, around 55% seen once. This CDR3 comprises 15 residues. Germline V gene lookup returns CDR1 SGHRS and CDR2 YFSETQ. The V end lost 0 bases, the J end lost 6 bases, and 15 bases lay between the germline ends. The sequenced sample was blood. V gene TRBV5-1 combines with J gene TRBJ1-2; D may be TRBD1 (6 bases). This clonotype was sampled from a man between 18 and 29 years old in good health. Here the CDR3 DNA reads TGCGCCAGCAGCTTGGAAACGGACAGCGTGCATGGCTACACCTTC. It encodes CASSLETDSVHGYTF.